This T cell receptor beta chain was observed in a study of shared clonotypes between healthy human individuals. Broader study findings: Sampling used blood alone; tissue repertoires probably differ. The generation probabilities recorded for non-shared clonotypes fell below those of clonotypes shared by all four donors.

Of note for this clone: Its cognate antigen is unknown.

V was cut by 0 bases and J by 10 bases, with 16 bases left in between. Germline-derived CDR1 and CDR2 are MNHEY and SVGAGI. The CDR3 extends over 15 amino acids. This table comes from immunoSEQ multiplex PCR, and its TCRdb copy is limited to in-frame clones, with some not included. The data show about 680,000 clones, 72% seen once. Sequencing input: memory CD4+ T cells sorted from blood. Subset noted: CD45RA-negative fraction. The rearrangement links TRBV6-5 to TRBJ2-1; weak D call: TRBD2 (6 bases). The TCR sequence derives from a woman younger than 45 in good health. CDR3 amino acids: CASSYSGLEAVEQFF. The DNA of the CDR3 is TGTGCCAGCAGTTACTCGGGACTGGAGGCGGTCGAGCAGTTCTTC.